This T cell receptor (beta chain) was obtained from a study of control samples from healthy donors and cancer patients. Sequenced by immunoSEQ multiplex PCR; TCRdb stores in-frame clones only, minus some. In the table there are fewer than 110,000 clones, about 89% of which are singletons. This CDR3 is built from 13 residues. The V end lost 6 bases, the J end lost 4 bases, and 12 bases lay between the germline ends. V usage is TRBV12-3 or TRBV12-4 and J usage is TRBJ1-1; no definite D call. This TCR was recovered from a man aged 25 to 45 in good health. Sequences were obtained from blood. DNA of the CDR3: TGTGCCAGCAGCACCGGGAAGGGCACTGAAGCTTTCTTT. Protein sequence: CASSTGKGTEAFF.